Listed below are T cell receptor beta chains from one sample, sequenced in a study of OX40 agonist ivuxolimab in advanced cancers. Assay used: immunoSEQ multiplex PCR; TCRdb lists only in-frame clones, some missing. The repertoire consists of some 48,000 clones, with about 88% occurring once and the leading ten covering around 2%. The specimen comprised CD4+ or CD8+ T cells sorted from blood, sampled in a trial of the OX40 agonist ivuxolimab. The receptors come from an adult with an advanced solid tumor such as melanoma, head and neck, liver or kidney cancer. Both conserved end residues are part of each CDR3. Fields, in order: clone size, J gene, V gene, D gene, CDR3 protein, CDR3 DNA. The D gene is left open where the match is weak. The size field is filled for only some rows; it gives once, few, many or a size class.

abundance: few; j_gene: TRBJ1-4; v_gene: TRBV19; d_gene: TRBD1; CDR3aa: CATNDREVEKLFF; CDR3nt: TGTGCCACTAACGACAGGGAGGTTGAAAAACTGTTTTTT
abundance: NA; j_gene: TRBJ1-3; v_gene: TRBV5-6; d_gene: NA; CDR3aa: CASSFLTVGVFSGNTIYF; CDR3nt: TGTGCCAGCAGCTTCCTCACCGTGGGGGTCTTCTCTGGAAACACCATATATTTT
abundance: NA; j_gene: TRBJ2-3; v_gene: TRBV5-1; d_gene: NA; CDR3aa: CASSASADTQYF; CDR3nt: TGCGCCAGCAGCGCTTCTGCGGATACGCAGTATTTT
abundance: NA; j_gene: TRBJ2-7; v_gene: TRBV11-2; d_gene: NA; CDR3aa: CASRQGGVFEYEQYF; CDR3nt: TGTGCCAGCAGACAGGGAGGGGTGTTCGAGTACGAGCAGTACTTC
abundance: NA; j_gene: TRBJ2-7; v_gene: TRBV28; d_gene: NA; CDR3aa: CASSLPDGTFYEQYF; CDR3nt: TGTGCCAGCAGTTTACCCGACGGGACTTTCTACGAGCAGTACTTC
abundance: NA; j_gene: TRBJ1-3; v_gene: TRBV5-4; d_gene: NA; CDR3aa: CASSLDRASSGNTIYF; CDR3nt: TGTGCCAGCAGCTTGGACAGGGCAAGCTCTGGAAACACCATATATTTT
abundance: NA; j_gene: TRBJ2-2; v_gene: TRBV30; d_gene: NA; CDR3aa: CAFSGAGGELFF; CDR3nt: TGTGCCTTCTCGGGGGCGGGCGGGGAGCTGTTTTTT
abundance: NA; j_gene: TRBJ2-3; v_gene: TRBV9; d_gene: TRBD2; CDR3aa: CASSRTSGGAETDTQYF; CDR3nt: TGTGCCAGCAGCCGGACTAGCGGGGGGGCGGAGACAGATACGCAGTATTTT
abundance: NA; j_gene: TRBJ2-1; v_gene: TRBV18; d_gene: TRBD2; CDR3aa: CASSPAQREGNEQFF; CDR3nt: TGTGCCAGCTCACCAGCACAGCGGGAGGGCAATGAGCAGTTCTTC
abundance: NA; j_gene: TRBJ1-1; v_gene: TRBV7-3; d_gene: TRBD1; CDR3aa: CASSVQLGTGSFF; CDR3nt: TGTGCCAGCAGCGTTCAACTCGGGACAGGCAGTTTCTTT
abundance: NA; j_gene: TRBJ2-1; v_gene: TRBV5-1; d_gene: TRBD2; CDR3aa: CASSLWEGLDEQFF; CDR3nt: TGCGCCAGCAGCTTGTGGGAGGGCCTCGATGAGCAGTTCTTC
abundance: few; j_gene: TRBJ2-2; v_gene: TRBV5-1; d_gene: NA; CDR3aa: CASSAAGPRAGELFF; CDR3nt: TGCGCCAGCAGCGCCGCCGGGCCGCGGGCCGGGGAGCTGTTTTTT
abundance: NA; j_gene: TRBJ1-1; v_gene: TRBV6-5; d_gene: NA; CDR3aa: CASRGLGAGDTEAFF; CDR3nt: TGTGCCAGCAGAGGATTGGGGGCTGGGGACACTGAAGCTTTCTTT
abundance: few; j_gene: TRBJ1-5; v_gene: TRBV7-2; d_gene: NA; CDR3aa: CASSAQDNQPQHF; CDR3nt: TGTGCCAGCAGCGCACAGGATAATCAGCCCCAGCATTTT
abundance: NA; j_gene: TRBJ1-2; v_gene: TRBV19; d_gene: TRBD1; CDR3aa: CASTTGESHYGYTF; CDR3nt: TGTGCCAGTACCACAGGGGAATCTCATTATGGCTACACCTTC
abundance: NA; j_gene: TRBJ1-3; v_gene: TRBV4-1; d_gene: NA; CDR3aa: CASSQVGPSGNTIYF; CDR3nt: TGCGCCAGCAGCCAAGTGGGCCCCTCTGGAAACACCATATATTTT
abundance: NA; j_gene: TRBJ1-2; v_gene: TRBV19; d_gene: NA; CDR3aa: CASKVREVDGYTF; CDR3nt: TGTGCCAGTAAGGTCCGGGAGGTCGATGGCTACACCTTC
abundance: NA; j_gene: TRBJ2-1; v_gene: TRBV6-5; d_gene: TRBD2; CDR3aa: CASSYSTSGGQNEQFF; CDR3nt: TGTGCCAGCAGTTACTCTACCAGCGGGGGTCAGAATGAGCAGTTCTTC
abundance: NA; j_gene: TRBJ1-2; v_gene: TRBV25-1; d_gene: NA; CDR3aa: CASSIGGDGYGYTF; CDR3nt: TGTGCCAGCAGTATCGGGGGGGACGGCTATGGCTACACCTTC
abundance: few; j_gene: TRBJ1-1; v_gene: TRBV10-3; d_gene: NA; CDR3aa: CAIVQGGQGTEAFF; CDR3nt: TGTGCCATCGTTCAGGGTGGTCAAGGCACTGAAGCTTTCTTT
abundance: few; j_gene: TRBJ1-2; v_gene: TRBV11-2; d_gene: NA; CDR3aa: CASWGGLEDGYTF; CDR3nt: TGTGCCAGCTGGGGGGGATTGGAGGATGGCTACACCTTC
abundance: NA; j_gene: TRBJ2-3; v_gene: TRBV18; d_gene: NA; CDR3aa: CASSPAGPADTQYF; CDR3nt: TGTGCCAGCTCCCCCGCGGGACCCGCAGATACGCAGTATTTT
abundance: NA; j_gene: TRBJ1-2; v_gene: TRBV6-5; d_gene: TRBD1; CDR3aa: CASSYRQGANYGYTF; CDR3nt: TGTGCCAGCAGTTACCGACAGGGGGCAAACTATGGCTACACCTTC
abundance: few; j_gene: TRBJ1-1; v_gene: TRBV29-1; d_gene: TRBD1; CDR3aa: CSASKGQTGGGYPEAFF; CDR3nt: TGCAGCGCCAGTAAGGGCCAGACAGGGGGAGGCTACCCTGAAGCTTTCTTT
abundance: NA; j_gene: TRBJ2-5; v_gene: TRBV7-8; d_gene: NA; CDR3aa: CASSLGLWGETQYF; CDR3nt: TGTGCCAGCAGCTTGGGACTCTGGGGTGAGACCCAGTACTTC
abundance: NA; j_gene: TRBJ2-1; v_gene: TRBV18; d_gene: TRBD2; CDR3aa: CASSGSGTSGESSYNEQFF; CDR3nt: TGTGCCAGCTCCGGATCCGGGACTAGCGGGGAAAGCTCCTACAATGAGCAGTTCTTC
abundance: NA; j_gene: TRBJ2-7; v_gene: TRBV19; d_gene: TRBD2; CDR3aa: CASSSGTSGRIYEQYF; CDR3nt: TGTGCCAGTAGTTCAGGGACTAGCGGGAGAATATACGAGCAGTACTTC
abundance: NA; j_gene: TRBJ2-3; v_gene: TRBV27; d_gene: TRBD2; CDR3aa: CASSPLAGRTDTQYF; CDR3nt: TGTGCCAGCAGTCCACTAGCGGGTAGGACAGATACGCAGTATTTT
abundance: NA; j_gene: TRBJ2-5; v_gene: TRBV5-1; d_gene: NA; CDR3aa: CASRQDIQETQYF; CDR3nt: TGCGCCAGCAGACAAGACATCCAAGAGACCCAGTACTTC
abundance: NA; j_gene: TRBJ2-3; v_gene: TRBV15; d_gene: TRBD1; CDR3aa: CATSRGQGFTDTQYF; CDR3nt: TGTGCCACCAGCAGAGGACAGGGGTTCACAGATACGCAGTATTTT
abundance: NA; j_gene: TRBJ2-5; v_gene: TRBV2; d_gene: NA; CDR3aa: CASSAGPQETQYF; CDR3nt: TGTGCCAGCAGTGCCGGGCCCCAAGAGACCCAGTACTTC
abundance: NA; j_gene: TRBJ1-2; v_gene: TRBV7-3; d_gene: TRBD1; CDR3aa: CASSLAQGSGYGYTF; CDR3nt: TGTGCCAGCAGCTTAGCACAGGGGAGCGGCTATGGCTACACCTTC
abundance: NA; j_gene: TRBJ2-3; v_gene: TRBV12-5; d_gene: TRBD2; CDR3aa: CASGLGTGTITDTQYF; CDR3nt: TGTGCTAGTGGTTTGGGCACCGGGACTATTACAGATACGCAGTATTTT
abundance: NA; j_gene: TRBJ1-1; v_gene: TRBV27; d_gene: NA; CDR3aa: CASSFYSYTEAFF; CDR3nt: TGTGCCAGCAGTTTTTACAGTTACACTGAAGCTTTCTTT